These 3 T cell receptor beta chains came from one sample sequenced in a study of CD8 T cells in Susac syndrome. RNA in amounts of about 0.45 to 1 ug was reverse transcribed with random hexamers. MiXCR, applied by TCRdb to the immunoSEQ multiplex PCR reads, yields one record per CDR3 protein. The data show about 210,000 distinct CDR3 sequences, 95% seen once. The material sequenced was CD4+ T cells from PBMCs. These receptors were collected from a human donor with multiple sclerosis.

The V and J genes are TRBV27 and TRBJ2-3; D unclear. V was cut by 9 bases and J by 4 bases, with 8 bases left in between. The CDR3 runs to 11 residues. Germline V gene data show CDR1 as MNHEY and CDR2 as SMNVEV (reference sequence). CDR3 region: CARHESDTQYF. CDR3 nucleotide sequence: TGTGCCAGACACGAATCAGATACGCAGTATTTT.

This clonotype was found once. V usage is TRBV5-1 and J usage is TRBJ2-5; 8 positions agree with TRBD2. CDR3 length: 16 residues. Germline CDR1 reads SGHRS; CDR2 reads YFSETQ. Germline trimming cut 0 bases from V and 5 bases from J; bases unmatched to any gene: 9. The CDR3 DNA follows: TGCGCCAGCAGCTTGGGGACGGGGGGGCGTGAGGAGACCCAGTACTTC. Translation: CASSLGTGGREETQYF. The full variable domain, rest sourced from reference TRBV5-1 and TRBJ2-5, is KAGVTQTPRYLIKTRGQQVTLSCSPISGHRSVSWYQQTPGQGLQFLFEYFSETQRNKGNFPGRFSGRQFSNSRSEMNVSTLELGDSALYLCASSLGTGGREETQYFGPGTRLLVL.

The chain uses TRBV29-1 and TRBJ1-4, with TRBD1 identical over 8 bases. This CDR3 spans 15 amino acids. Germline V gene lookup returns CDR1 SQVTM and CDR2 ANQGSEA. V shed 7 bases and J 8 bases; nucleotides not matched to a gene: 15. CDR3 loop: CSAHNPGQEGEKLFF. CDR3 DNA sequence: TGCAGCGCGCATAACCCGGGACAGGAGGGAGAAAAACTGTTTTTT.